The source of this TCR beta chain is a study of identical twins. With regard to this clonotype: The antigen remains undetermined.

Broader study findings: While abundant cord blood beta clonotypes carried fewer insertions, memory repertoires showed no such pattern. Beta out-of-frame twin sharing showed a weaker excess.

The CDR3 is 20 amino acids. J lost 0 bases, V lost 6 bases, and 18 bases had no gene match. TCRdb reprocessed the 5' RACE reads via MiXCR and lists one record per CDR3 protein. The data hold hundreds of thousands of distinct CDR3 sequences, with approximately 6% observed a single time. The TCR was taken from a man in his late teens or twenties in good health. The chain joins TRBV12-3 or TRBV12-4 to TRBJ1-5; TRBD1 matches 9 bases. The sample comprised naive T cells sorted from blood. CDR3 DNA: TGTGCCAGCAGCTCCTACCTCGGGACAGGGTCCCTAAATAGCAATCAGCCCCAGCATTTT. Encoded protein: CASSSYLGTGSLNSNQPQHF.